This T cell receptor beta chain comes out of a study of shared clonotypes between healthy human individuals. Findings of the study overall: Across subsets, estimated richness was generally greater for naive than for memory populations.

Investigators spread the genomic DNA of each subset evenly over several immunoSEQ plates. Repertoires were generated with immunoSEQ multiplex PCR, while TCRdb's copy carries only in-frame clones and drops some. Among 2,500,000 or so clones listed, 85% to 95% were seen once. From germline, CDR1 is MNHEY and CDR2 SMNVEV (reference sequence). Trimming left V 5 bases short and J 2 bases short, with 17 bases between. CDR3 length equals 16 residues. Note on this clone: Its target is unknown.

This receptor was obtained from a man aged 18 to 29 in good health. Some clones in this sample may be carry-over from other donors' samples. Sequenced: naive CD4+ T cells from PBMCs. Subset here: CD45RA+ positively selected. The rearrangement uses TRBV27 and TRBJ2-3, with D perhaps TRBD1 or TRBD2 (8 bases each). CDR3 residues: CASSRVAGQVTDTQYF. The CDR3 DNA reads as TGTGCCAGCAGTAGAGTAGCGGGACAGGTCACAGATACGCAGTATTTT.